Reported below is one TCR beta chain. In germline, CDR1 is SEHNR, CDR2 FQNEAQ (reference sequence). Germline trimming cut 6 bases from V and 6 bases from J; bases unmatched to any gene: 9. CDR3 length: 14 residues. Per the authors' pipeline: Nucleated cell number was recorded as an estimate derived from reference gene primer amplification. TCRdb's table, derived via immunoSEQ multiplex PCR, lists solely in-frame clones and lacks some. Clonal size and the V and J genes are those of that table, whereas D and trimming came from the DNA. The profile shows about 33,000 clones, 75% to 90% of them singletons. These data are taken from a study of blood T cell repertoires in COVID-19. Study as a whole: The samples span acute and convalescent COVID-19 from the United States, Italy and Spain. In each case, the material was cDNA or gDNA derived from T cells, B-cell-depleted T cells, or PBMCs.

The specimen sequenced was peripheral blood. The chain joins TRBV7-9 to TRBJ2-7; 9 nucleotides agree with TRBD1. This TCR was sampled from a human donor in a cohort sampled during active COVID-19. CDR3 protein: CASRKPGQGTEQYF. CDR3 bases: TGTGCCAGCAGAAAACCGGGACAGGGAACCGAGCAGTACTTC.